The source of this T cell receptor (beta chain) is a study of T cell repertoires in cytomegalovirus infection. MiXCR, run by TCRdb on the reads, gives a single entry per CDR3 protein. This sample carries 200,000 to 300,000 distinct CDR3 sequences, roughly 15% of them seen once, and the ten largest clones take 7.5% to 10%. Trimming removed 6 bases from V and 5 bases from J, with 16 bases in between. The CDR3 consists of 15 residues. Germline-derived CDR1 and CDR2 are MDHEN and SYDVKM. This TCR was recovered from a human donor in good health (CMV status not recorded). Some clones in this sample may be carry-over from other donors' samples. Sequenced sample: PBMCs. The chain couples TRBV28 to TRBJ2-2; no clear D gene. In DNA form, the CDR3 reads TGTGCCAGCAGCCTTTCCGGGCTGGGGACCGGGGAGCTGTTTTTT. Protein: CASSLSGLGTGELFF.